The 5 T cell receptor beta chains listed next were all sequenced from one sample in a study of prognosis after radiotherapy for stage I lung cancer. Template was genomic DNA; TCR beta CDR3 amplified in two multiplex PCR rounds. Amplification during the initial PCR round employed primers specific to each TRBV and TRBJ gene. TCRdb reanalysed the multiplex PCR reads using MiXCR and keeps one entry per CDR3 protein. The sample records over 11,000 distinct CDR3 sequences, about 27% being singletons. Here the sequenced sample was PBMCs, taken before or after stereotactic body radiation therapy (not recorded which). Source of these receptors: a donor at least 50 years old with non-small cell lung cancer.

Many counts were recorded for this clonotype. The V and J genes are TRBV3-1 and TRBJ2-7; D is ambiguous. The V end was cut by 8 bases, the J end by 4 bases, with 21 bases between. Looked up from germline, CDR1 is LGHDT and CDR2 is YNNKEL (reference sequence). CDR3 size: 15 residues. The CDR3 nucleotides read TGTGCCAGCGGATTGAATACTTATCCAACTTACGAGCAGTACTTC. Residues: CASGLNTYPTYEQYF.

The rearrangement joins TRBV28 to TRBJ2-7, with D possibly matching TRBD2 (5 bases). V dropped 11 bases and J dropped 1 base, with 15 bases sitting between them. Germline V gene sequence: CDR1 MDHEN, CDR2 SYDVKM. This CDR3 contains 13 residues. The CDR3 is CAFSPGDSYEQYF. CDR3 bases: TGTGCCTTCAGTCCCGGGGATTCCTACGAGCAGTACTTC.

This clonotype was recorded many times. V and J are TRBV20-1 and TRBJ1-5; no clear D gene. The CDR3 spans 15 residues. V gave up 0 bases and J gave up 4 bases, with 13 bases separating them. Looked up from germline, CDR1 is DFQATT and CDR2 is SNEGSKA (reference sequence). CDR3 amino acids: CSARDKRVPNQPQHF. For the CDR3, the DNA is TGCAGTGCTAGAGATAAGAGGGTACCTAATCAGCCCCAGCATTTT.

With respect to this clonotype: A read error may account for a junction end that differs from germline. The CDR3 DNA follows: TGCGCCAGCAGCCGCTCGACCCGTCTGTTCTTC. Protein sequence: CASSRSTRLFF. The chain combines TRBV5-1 with TRBJ2-5; D is uncertain. Germline lookup yields CDR1 SGHRS and CDR2 YFSETQ. The CDR3 is 11 residues long.

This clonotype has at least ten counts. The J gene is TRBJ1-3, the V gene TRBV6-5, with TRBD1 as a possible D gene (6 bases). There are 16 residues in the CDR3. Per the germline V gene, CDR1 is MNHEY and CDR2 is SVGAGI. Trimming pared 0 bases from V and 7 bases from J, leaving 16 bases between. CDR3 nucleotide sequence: TGTGCCAGCAGTTACTCAATTTTTACAGGGTCGAACACCATATATTTT. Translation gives CASSYSIFTGSNTIYF.